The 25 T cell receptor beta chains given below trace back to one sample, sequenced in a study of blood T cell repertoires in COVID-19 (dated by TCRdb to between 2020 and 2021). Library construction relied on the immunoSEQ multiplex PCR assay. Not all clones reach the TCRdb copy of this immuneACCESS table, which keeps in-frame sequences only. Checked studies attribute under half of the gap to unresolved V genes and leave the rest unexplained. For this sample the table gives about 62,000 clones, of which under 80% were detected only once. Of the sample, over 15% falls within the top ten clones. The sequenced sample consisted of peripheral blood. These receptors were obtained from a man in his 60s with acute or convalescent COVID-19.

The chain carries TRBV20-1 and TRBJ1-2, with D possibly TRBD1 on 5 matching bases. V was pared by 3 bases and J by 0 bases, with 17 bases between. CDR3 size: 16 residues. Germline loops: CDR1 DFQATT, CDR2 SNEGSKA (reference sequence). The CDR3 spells CSASSEGLSPNYGYTF. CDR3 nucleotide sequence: TGCAGTGCTAGTTCGGAGGGACTAAGTCCTAACTATGGCTACACCTTC.

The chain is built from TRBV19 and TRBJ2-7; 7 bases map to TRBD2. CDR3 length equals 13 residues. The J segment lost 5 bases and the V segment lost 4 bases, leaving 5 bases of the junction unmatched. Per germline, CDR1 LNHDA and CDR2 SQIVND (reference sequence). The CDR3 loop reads CASSTRAGDEQYF. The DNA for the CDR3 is TGTGCCAGTAGTACCCGGGCGGGGGACGAGCAGTACTTC.

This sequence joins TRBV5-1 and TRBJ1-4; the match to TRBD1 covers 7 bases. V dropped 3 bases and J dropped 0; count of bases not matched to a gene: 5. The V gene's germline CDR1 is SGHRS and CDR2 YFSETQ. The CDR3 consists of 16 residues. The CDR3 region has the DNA TGCGCCAGCAGCTGGGGACAGATTGCAACTAATGAAAAACTGTTTTTT. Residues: CASSWGQIATNEKLFF. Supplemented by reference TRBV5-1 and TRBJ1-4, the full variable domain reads KAGVTQTPRYLIKTRGQQVTLSCSPISGHRSVSWYQQTPGQGLQFLFEYFSETQRNKGNFPGRFSGRQFSNSRSEMNVSTLELGDSALYLCASSWGQIATNEKLFFGSGTQLSVL.

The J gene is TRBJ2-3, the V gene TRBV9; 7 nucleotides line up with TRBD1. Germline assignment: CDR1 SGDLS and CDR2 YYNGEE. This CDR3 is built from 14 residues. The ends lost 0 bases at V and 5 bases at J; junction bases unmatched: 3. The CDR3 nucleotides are TGTGCCAGCAGCGTAGAGGACAGGCTAGATACGCAGTATTTT. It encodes CASSVEDRLDTQYF.

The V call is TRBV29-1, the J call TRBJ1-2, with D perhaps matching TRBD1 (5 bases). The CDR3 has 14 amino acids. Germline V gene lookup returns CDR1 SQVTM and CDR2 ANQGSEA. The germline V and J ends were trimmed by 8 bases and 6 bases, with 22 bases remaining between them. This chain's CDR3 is CSSTFQGPWDGYTF. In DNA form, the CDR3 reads TGCAGCTCGACCTTTCAGGGCCCTTGGGATGGCTACACCTTC.

The CDR3 region has the DNA TGTGCCACCAGCCACAGGGTTGGCAATCAGCCCCAGCATTTT. Translating gives CATSHRVGNQPQHF. The rearrangement uses TRBV24-1 and TRBJ1-5; D is perhaps TRBD1 (6 bases). Germline loops: CDR1 KGHDR, CDR2 SFDVKD. Trimming cost V 7 bases and J 2 bases, with 11 bases left between them. The CDR3 consists of 14 residues.

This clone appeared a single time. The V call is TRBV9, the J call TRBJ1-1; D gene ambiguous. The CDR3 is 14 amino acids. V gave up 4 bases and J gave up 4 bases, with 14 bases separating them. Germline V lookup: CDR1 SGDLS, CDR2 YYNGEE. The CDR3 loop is CASSTLEPGTEAFF. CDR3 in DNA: TGTGCCAGCAGCACATTGGAGCCCGGCACTGAAGCTTTCTTT.

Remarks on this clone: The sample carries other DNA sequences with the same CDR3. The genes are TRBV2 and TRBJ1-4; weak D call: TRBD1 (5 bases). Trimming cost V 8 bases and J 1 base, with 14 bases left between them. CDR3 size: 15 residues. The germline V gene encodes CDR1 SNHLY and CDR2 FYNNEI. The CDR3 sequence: CASGYGQGTNEKLFF. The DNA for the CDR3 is TGTGCCAGCGGGTACGGGCAGGGAACTAATGAAAAACTGTTTTTT.

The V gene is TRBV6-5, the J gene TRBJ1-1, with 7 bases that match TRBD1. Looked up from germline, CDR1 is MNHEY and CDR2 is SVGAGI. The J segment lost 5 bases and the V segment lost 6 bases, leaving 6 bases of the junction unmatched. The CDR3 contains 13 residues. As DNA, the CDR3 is TGTGCCAGCAGGAAAGGGGGCGGGACTGAAGCTTTCTTT. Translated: CASRKGGGTEAFF.

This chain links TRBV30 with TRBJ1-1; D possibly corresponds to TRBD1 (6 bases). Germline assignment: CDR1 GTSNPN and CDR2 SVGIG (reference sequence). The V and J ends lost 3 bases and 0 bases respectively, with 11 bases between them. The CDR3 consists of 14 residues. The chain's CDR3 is CAWSDRTLNTEAFF. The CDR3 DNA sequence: TGTGCCTGGAGCGACAGGACTTTGAACACTGAAGCTTTCTTT. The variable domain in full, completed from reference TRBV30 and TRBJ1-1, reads SQTIHQWPATLVQPVGSPLSLECTVEGTSNPNLYWYRQAAGRGLQLLFYSVGIGQISSEVPQNLSASRPQDRQFILSSKKLLLSDSGFYLCAWSDRTLNTEAFFGQGTRLTVV.

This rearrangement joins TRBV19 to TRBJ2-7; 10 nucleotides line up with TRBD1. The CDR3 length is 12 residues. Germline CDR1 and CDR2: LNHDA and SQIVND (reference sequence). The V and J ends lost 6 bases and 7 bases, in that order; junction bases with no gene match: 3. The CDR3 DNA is TGTGCCAGTAGGGGGGACAGGGGTGAGCAGTACTTC. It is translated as CASRGDRGEQYF.

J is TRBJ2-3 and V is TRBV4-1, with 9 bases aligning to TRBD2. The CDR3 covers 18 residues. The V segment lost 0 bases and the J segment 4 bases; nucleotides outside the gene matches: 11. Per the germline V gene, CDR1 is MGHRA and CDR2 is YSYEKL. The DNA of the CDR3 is TGCGCCAGCAGCCAAGATTGGATGCCTAGCGGGACCGCAGATACGCAGTATTTT. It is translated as CASSQDWMPSGTADTQYF.

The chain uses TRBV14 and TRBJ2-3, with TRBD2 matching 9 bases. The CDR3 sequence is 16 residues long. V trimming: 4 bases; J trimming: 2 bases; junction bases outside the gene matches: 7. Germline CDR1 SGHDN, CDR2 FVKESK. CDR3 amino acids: CASSPPAGGTTDTQYF. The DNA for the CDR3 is TGTGCCAGCAGCCCCCCGGCGGGAGGGACCACAGATACGCAGTATTTT.

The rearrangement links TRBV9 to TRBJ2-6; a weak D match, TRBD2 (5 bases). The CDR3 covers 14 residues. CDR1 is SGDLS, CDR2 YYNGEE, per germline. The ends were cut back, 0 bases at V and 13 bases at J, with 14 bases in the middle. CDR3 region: CASSVVISDGVLTF. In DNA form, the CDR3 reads TGTGCCAGCAGCGTAGTCATTAGCGACGGGGTCCTGACTTTC.

CDR3 in amino acids: CASSFFAGARVGYTF. In DNA form, the CDR3 reads TGTGCCAGCAGTTTTTTTGCGGGGGCGCGGGTTGGCTACACCTTC. The chain carries TRBV27 and TRBJ1-2, with a tentative D call TRBD1 (6 bases). The germline gives CDR1 MNHEY, CDR2 SMNVEV (reference sequence). Trimming shortened V by 3 bases and J by 7 bases, and 18 bases separated the two germline ends. This CDR3 region has 15 residues.

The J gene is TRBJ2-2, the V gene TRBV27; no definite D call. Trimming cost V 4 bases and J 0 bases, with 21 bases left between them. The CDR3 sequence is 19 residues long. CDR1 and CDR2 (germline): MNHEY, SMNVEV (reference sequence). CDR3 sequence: CASSSTLTPATPNTGELFF. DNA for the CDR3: TGTGCCAGCAGTTCAACCTTAACCCCAGCGACCCCGAACACCGGGGAGCTGTTTTTT.

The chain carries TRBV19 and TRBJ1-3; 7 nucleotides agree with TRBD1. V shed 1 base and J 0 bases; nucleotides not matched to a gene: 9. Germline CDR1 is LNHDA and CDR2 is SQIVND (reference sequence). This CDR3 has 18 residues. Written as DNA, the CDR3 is TGTGCCAGTAGTATAGGAGGGACAGCAACAATCTCTGGAAACACCATATATTTT. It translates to CASSIGGTATISGNTIYF.

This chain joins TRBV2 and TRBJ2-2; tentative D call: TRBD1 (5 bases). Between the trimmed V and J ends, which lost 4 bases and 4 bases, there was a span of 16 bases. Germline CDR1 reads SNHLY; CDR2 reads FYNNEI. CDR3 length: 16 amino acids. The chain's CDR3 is CASSVHPPRATGELFF. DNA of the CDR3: TGTGCCAGCAGTGTTCACCCTCCCAGGGCCACCGGGGAGCTGTTTTTT.

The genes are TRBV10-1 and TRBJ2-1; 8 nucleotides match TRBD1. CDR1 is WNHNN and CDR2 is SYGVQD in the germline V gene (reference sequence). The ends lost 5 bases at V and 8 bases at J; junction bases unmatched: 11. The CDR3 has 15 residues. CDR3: CASSLGQGNGDEQFF. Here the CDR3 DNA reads TGCGCCAGCAGTCTAGGACAGGGAAATGGGGATGAGCAGTTCTTC.

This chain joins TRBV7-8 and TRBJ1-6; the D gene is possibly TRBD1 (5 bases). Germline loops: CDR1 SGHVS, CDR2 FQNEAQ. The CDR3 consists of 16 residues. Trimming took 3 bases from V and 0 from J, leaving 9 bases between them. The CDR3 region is CASSLGLSSYNSPLHF. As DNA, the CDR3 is TGTGCCAGCAGCTTGGGGCTGAGCTCCTATAATTCACCCCTCCACTTT.

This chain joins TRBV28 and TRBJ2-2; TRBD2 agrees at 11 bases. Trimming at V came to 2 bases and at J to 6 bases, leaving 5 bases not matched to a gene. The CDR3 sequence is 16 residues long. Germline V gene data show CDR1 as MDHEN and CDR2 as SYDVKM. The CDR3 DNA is TGTGCCAGCAGTTTACTAGCGGGAGGAGAGGCCGGGGAGCTGTTTTTT. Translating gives CASSLLAGGEAGELFF.

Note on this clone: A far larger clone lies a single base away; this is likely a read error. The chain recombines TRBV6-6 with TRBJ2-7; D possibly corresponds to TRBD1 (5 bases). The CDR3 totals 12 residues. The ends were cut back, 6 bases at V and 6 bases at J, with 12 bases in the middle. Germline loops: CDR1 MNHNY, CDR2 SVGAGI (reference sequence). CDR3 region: CASSLTGAEQYF. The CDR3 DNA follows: TGTGCCAGCAGCTTGACTGGGGCCGAGCAGTACTTC.

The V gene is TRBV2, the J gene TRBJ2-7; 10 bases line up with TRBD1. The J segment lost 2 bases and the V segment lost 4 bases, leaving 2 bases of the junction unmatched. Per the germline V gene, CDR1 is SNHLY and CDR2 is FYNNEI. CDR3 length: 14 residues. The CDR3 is CASSGGTGAYEQYF. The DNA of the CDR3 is TGTGCCAGCAGTGGAGGGACAGGGGCCTACGAGCAGTACTTC.

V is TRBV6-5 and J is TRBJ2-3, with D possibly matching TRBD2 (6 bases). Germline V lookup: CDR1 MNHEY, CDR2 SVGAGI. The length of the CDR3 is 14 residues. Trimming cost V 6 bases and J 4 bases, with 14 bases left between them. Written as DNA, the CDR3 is TGTGCCAGCAGCATTGCTAGCGTTTCAGATACGCAGTATTTT. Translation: CASSIASVSDTQYF.

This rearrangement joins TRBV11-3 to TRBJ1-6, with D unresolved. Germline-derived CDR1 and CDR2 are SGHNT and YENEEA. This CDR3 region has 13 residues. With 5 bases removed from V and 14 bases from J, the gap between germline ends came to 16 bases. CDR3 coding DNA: TGTGCCAGCAGCCTCGGACCCTTCGGGACCCTCCACTTT. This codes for CASSLGPFGTLHF.